A single T cell receptor (beta chain) is shown here with its context. This clone showed up just a few times. Its antigen target is currently unknown. Base qualities are missing; no much larger clone stands one base away. These data are taken from a study of beta chain features in type 1 diabetes (dated by TCRdb to the late 2010s). About the investigation overall: Mean age, gender distribution, total cell number and subset yield were not different between patients and healthy donors. Naive and central memory subsets were obtained from all 30 or so donors, but regulatory and stem cell-like memory subsets were isolated from only 8 patients and roughly 8 healthy donors. A total of about 110,000,000 sorted cells were examined across all samples, and a strong correlation was observed between cell number per subset and RNA yield. In the study, recently diagnosed type 1 diabetes patients and matched healthy donors were compared on the TCRB repertoires of their sorted circulating CD4+ T cell subsets. Study-wide findings and limitations: A moderate but significant shortening of TCRB CDR3 length was observed in type 1 diabetes patients in all four CD4+ subsets. The naive, central memory and regulatory TCRB repertoires appeared to resemble one another more closely among patients than among healthy donors. Because cDNA was sequenced instead of genomic DNA, activated cells with high expression could be over-represented, although the groups did not differ in activation or CD3 levels. Shorter templates might be favored by PCR, yet because patient and control samples were amplified and corrected together, any such skew would affect both groups equally. Only small numbers of individuals were included in the HLA sub-analyses, which left unresolved whether HLA type had any influence on TCRB rearrangement. Fewer insertions and more nucleotide deletions at VDJ recombination sites were observed in patients with type 1 diabetes, implying thymic rearrangement abnormalities.

All of the isolated RNA was reverse transcribed with the High Capacity cDNA Reverse Transcription Kit, so expressed TCRB transcripts were sequenced. Naive, central memory and regulatory T cell samples underwent deep immunoSEQ sequencing, averaging roughly 3.5 million total reads per sample. After sorted cells were lysed in RLT buffer, RNA was extracted with DNase-treated RNeasy Micro or Mini kits, with the choice depending on cell number. To prevent cross-contamination, each cell subset was processed individually, whereas patient and healthy donor samples were processed jointly. The immunoSEQ multiplex PCR was used to amplify TCRB sequences from cDNA, generating 87-bp fragments that spanned the CDR3 region. The amplicons were sequenced using the Illumina HiSeq platform. As for how the authors treated the data: Synthetic template baselines were used to correct PCR bias computationally, reads within Hamming distance 2 were collapsed, and singletons that could not be merged were discarded. Reads were aligned against IMGT so that V, D and J genes, CDR3 length and insertions or deletions at six rearrangement sites could be assigned. Clonotype counts were normalized to sorted cell number within each subset before computing true diversity and Gini coefficients with the tcR R package. Repertoire sharing was quantified using the overlap coefficient calculated on TCRB nucleotide sequences. TCRdb carries this immuneACCESS record with in-frame sequences only. Its versions omit some clonotypes, under half of them owing to an unresolved V gene in the studies checked, with the rest unexplained. From that table come the V and J calls and clone size; the DNA was used to work out D and trimming. This sample gives roughly 160,000 clones in total; 6.5% to 10% of them show up just once. More than 0.5% of the sample comes from the top ten.

Trimming removed 6 bases from V and 2 bases from J, leaving 12 bases between the germline ends. CDR1 and CDR2 are read off the germline V gene as SGHTA and FQGNSA. The CDR3 numbers 14 residues from cysteine through phenylalanine. The sequence is cut down to CDR3 DNA, 42 bases in frame from base 1. Each donor gave one peripheral blood draw, averaging approximately 120 mL, which was collected into heparinised tubes. A BD FACSAria II was used to sort naive, central memory, regulatory and stem cell-like memory CD4+ T cells with a panel that included CD45RO, CCR7, CD25, CD127, CD95 and CD27. A purity above 98% was achieved for all sorted populations. PBMCs were isolated immediately by Lymphoprep density gradient centrifugation and stained directly without culture. So that batch effects would be minimized, each experiment stained and sorted samples in pairs, pairing one healthy donor with one patient.

This sequence was found in a woman aged 18-35 years with type 1 diabetes. Here the chain combines TRBV7-2 and TRBJ2-3; tentative D gene TRBD1, with 6 bases matching. Sequencing used central memory CD4+ T cells from blood. The DNA reads TGTGCCAGCAGACAGGGACGGCTCACAGATACGCAGTATTTT. It translates as CASRQGRLTDTQYF.